Following are 6 T cell receptor beta chains from one sample sequenced in a study of shared clonotypes between healthy human individuals. As defined, naive CD8 cells were CD45RO-negative and positively selected for CCR7, with terminally differentiated effector memory CD45RA+ cells excluded. The protocol was immunoSEQ multiplex PCR, while the TCRdb copy is restricted to in-frame clones and leaves out a portion. This table has around 2.1 million clones, just over 90% appearing once. Sequencing input: naive CD8+ T cells from PBMCs. These receptors all come from a man aged 18 to 29 in good health. Some clones in this sample may be carry-over from other donors' samples.

The V and J genes are TRBV11-2 and TRBJ2-3; D ambiguous. Germline CDR1 SGHAT, CDR2 FQNNGV. The CDR3 is made up of 11 amino acids. With 4 bases removed from V and 8 bases from J, the gap between germline ends came to 7 bases. This CDR3 is CASSSGGTQYF. CDR3 sequence (DNA): TGTGCCAGCAGCTCAGGTGGTACGCAGTATTTT.

This clone was seen a few times. The chain combines TRBV20-1 with TRBJ2-7; a weak D match, TRBD1 (5 bases). The CDR3 is 11 amino acids. Per germline, CDR1 DFQATT and CDR2 SNEGSKA (reference sequence). Trimming stripped 6 bases from V and 6 bases from J, with 12 bases between. The DNA of the CDR3 is TGCAGTGCCACTCAGGGTAGCGAGCAGTACTTC. Its protein is CSATQGSEQYF.

The gene calls are TRBV5-6 and TRBJ2-5; 15 bases align to TRBD2. The CDR3 covers 16 residues. Germline CDR1 is SGHDT and CDR2 is YYEEEE. V dropped 3 bases and J dropped 5; count of bases not matched to a gene: 5. The CDR3, as DNA: TGTGCCAGCAGCTCGAGGACTAGCGGGAGGGTTGAGACCCAGTACTTC. It codes for CASSSRTSGRVETQYF.

This clone was detected only a few times. The gene calls are TRBV25-1 and TRBJ1-4; D is ambiguous. This CDR3 region has 10 residues. With 6 bases removed from V and 7 bases from J, the gap between germline ends came to 3 bases. Germline CDR1 MGHDK, CDR2 SYGVNS. In DNA, the CDR3 is TGTGCCAGCAGGAGTGAAAAACTGTTTTTT. Protein product: CASRSEKLFF.

The genes are TRBV14 and TRBJ1-2, with a weak D call TRBD1 (5 bases). The V gene lost 0 bases and the J gene lost 2 bases, with 13 bases spanning the gap. The CDR3 runs to 16 residues. Germline-derived CDR1 and CDR2 are SGHDN and FVKESK. The DNA of the CDR3 is TGTGCCAGCAGCCAAGATTCGAGGGGCTTGAACTATGGCTACACCTTC. It encodes CASSQDSRGLNYGYTF.

The chain employs TRBV19 and TRBJ2-7; possible D gene TRBD2, 5 bases. CDR3 length equals 15 residues. Germline V lookup: CDR1 LNHDA, CDR2 SQIVND (reference sequence). The V end was cut by 1 base, the J end by 6 bases, with 16 bases between. As DNA, the CDR3 is TGTGCCAGTAGTATAGGTGTGGGAGTCCTCTCCGAGCAGTACTTC. This translates into CASSIGVGVLSEQYF.